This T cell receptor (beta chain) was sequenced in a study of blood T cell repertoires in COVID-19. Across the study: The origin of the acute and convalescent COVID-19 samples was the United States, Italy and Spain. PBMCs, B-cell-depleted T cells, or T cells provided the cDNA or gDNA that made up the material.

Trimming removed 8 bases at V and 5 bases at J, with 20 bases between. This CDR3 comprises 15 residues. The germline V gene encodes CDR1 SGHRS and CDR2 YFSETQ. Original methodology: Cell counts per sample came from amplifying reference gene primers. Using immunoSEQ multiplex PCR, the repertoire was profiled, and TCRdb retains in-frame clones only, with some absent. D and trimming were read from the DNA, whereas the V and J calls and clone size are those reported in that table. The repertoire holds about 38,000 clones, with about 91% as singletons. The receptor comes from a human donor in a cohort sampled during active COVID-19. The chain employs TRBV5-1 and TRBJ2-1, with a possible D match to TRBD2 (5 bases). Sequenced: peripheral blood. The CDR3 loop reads CASRAFAGDHNEQFF. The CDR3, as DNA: TGCGCCAGTCGGGCGTTTGCGGGCGACCACAATGAGCAGTTCTTC.